What follows is one TCR beta chain and its context. The data were taken from a study of control samples from healthy donors and cancer patients. Germline lookup yields CDR1 SGHAT and CDR2 FQNNGV. The trim removed 6 bases at V and 6 bases at J, leaving 10 bases unmatched. The CDR3 has 17 residues. Assay: immunoSEQ multiplex PCR; the TCRdb copy retains only in-frame clones and omits some. There are about 150,000 clones in the sample; 89% occur only once, and over 4.5% lies in the top ten. Sequenced input: blood. V is TRBV11-2 and J is TRBJ2-3; 15 nucleotides line up with TRBD2. The sequence derives from a man younger than 40 in good health. The CDR3: CASREGLAGGSRDTQYF. CDR3 coding DNA: TGTGCCAGCAGGGAGGGACTAGCGGGAGGTTCCCGGGATACGCAGTATTTT.